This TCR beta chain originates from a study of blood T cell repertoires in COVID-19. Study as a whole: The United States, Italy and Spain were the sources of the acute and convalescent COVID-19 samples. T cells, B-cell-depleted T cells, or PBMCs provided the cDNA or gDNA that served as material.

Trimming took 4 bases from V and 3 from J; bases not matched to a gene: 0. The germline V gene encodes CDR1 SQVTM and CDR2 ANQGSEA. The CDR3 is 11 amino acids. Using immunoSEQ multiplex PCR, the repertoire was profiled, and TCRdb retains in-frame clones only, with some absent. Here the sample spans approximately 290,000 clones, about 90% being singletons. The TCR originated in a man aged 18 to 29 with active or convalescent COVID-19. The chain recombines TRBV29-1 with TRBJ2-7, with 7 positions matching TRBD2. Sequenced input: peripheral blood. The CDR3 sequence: CSVASGYEQYF. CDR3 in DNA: TGCAGCGTTGCTAGCGGCTACGAGCAGTACTTC.